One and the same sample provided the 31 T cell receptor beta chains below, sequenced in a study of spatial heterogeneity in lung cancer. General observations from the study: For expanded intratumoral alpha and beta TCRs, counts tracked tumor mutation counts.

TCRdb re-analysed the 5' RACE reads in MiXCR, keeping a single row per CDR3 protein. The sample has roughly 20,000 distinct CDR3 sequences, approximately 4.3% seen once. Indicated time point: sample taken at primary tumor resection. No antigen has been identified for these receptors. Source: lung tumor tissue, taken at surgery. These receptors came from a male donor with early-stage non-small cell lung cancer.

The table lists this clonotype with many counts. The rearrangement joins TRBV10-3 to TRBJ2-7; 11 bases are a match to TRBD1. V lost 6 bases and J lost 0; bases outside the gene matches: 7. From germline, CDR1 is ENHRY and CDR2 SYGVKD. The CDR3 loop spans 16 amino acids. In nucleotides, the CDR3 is TGTGCCATCAGGGGGACAGGGGGGAACCTCTCCTACGAGCAGTACTTC. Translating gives CAIRGTGGNLSYEQYF.

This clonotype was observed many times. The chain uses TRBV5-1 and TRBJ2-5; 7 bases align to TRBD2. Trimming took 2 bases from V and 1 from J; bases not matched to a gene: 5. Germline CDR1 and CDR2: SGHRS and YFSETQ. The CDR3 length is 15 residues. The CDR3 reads CASSLVSGGQETQYF. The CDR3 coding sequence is TGCGCCAGCAGCTTAGTGTCGGGGGGCCAAGAGACCCAGTACTTC.

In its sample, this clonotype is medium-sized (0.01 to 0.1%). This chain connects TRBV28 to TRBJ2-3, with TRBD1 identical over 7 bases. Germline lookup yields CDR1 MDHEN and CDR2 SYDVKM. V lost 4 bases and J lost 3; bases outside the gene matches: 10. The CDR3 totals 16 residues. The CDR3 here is CASSSPQGDGTDTQYF. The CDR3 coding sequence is TGTGCCAGCAGTTCTCCCCAGGGGGATGGAACAGATACGCAGTATTTT.

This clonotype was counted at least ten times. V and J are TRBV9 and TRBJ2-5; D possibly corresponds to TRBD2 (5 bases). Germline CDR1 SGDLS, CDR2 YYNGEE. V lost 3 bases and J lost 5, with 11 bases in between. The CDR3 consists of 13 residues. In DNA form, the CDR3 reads TGTGCCAGCAGCGGGGGAGCGTGGGAGACCCAGTACTTC. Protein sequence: CASSGGAWETQYF.

In DNA form, the CDR3 reads TGCGCCAGCAGCCCGGAGCCAGTAAGGAGGAAAAACATTCAGTACTTC. It yields the protein CASSPEPVRRKNIQYF. The chain employs TRBV5-1 and TRBJ2-4, with D maybe TRBD2 (5 bases). The CDR3 consists of 16 residues. Trimming removed 4 bases from V and 4 bases from J, with 18 bases in between. Germline lookup yields CDR1 SGHRS and CDR2 YFSETQ. The entire variable domain, with the rest obtained from reference TRBV5-1 and TRBJ2-4, is as follows: KAGVTQTPRYLIKTRGQQVTLSCSPISGHRSVSWYQQTPGQGLQFLFEYFSETQRNKGNFPGRFSGRQFSNSRSEMNVSTLELGDSALYLCASSPEPVRRKNIQYFGAGTRLSVL.

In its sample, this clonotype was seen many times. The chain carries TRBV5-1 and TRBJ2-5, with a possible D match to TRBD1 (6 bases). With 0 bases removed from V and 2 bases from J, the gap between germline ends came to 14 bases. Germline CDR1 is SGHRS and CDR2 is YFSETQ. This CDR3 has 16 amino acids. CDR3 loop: CASSLDRAWWQETQYF. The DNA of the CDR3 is TGCGCCAGCAGCTTGGACAGGGCTTGGTGGCAAGAGACCCAGTACTTC.

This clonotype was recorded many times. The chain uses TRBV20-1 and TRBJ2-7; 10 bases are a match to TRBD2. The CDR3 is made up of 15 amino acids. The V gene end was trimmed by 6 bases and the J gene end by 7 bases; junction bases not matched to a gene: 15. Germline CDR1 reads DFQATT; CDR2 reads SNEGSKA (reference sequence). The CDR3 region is CSAPLPGRTSGEQYF. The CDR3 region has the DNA TGCAGTGCCCCCCTTCCTGGGAGGACTAGCGGAGAGCAGTACTTC.

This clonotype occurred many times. The CDR3 DNA reads as TGCGCCAGCATGGCCCTAGTCGGTACAGATACGCAGTATTTT. It specifies CASMALVGTDTQYF. The chain employs TRBV10-2 and TRBJ2-3; D unclear. Trimming stripped 7 bases from V and 3 bases from J, with 14 bases between. The length of the CDR3 is 14 residues. The V gene's germline CDR1 is WSHSY and CDR2 SAAADI.

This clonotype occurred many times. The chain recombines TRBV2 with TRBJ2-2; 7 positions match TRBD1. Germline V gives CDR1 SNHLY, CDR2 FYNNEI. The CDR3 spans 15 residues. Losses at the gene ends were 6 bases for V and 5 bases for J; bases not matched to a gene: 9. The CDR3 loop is CASSLNRGRTGELFF. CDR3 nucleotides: TGTGCCAGCAGCCTAAACAGGGGACGAACCGGGGAGCTGTTTTTT.

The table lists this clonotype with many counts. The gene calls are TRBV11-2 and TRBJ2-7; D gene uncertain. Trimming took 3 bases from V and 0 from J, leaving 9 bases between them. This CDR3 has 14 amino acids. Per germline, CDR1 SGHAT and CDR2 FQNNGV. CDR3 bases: TGTGCCAGCAGCTTCCAGGTTGACTCCTACGAGCAGTACTTC. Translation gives CASSFQVDSYEQYF.

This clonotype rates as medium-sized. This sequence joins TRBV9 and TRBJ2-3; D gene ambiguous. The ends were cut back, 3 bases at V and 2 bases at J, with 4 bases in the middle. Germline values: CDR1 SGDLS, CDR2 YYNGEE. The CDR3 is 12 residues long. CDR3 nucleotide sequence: TGTGCCAGCAGCGGAGACACAGATACGCAGTATTTT. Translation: CASSGDTDTQYF.

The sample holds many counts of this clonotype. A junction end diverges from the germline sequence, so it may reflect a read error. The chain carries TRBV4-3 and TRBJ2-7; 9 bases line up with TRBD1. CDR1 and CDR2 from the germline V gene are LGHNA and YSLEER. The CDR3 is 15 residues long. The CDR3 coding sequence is TGCGTCAGCAGCCTCGAGGTACAGGGGGCTTACGAGCAGTACTTC. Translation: CVSSLEVQGAYEQYF.

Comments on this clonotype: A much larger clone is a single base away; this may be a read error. The CDR3 nucleotides are TGCAGCGTTGCCAGGGCCTCCTATGGCTACACCTTC. It yields the protein CSVARASYGYTF. The chain couples TRBV29-1 to TRBJ1-2, with D maybe TRBD1 (5 bases). Germline V CDR1 and CDR2: SQVTM, ANQGSEA. V was clipped by 4 bases and J by 4 bases, with 10 bases between them. The CDR3 totals 12 residues.

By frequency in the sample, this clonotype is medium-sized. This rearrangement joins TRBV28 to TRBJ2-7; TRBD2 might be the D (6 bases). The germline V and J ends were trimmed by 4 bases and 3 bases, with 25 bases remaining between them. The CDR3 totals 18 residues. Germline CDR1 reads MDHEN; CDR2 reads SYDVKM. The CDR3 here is CASSSNYRGTGDFYEQYF. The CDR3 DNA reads TGTGCCAGCAGTTCTAATTATCGAGGGACGGGAGATTTCTACGAGCAGTACTTC.

The DNA for the CDR3 is TGTGCCAGCAGCGGGGTCGCGGGGCGTGGGCAGTATTTT. It yields the protein CASSGVAGRGQYF. The chain recombines TRBV3-1 with TRBJ2-3; tentatively, D is TRBD2 (6 bases). Germline CDR1 reads LGHDT; CDR2 reads YNNKEL (reference sequence). The V end was cut by 5 bases, the J end by 11 bases, with 17 bases between. This CDR3 spans 13 amino acids.

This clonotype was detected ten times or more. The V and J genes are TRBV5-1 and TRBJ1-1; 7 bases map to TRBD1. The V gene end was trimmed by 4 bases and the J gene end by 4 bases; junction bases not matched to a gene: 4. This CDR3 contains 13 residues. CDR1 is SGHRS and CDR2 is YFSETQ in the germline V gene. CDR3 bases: TGCGCCAGCAGCCCGGGACAGAGCACTGAAGCTTTCTTT. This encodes CASSPGQSTEAFF.

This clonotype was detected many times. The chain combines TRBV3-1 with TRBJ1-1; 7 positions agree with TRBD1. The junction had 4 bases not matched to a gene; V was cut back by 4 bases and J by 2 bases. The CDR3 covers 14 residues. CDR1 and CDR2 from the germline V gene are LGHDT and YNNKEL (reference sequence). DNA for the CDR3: TGTGCCAGCAGCCGACAGGGTATCAACACTGAAGCTTTCTTT. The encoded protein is CASSRQGINTEAFF.

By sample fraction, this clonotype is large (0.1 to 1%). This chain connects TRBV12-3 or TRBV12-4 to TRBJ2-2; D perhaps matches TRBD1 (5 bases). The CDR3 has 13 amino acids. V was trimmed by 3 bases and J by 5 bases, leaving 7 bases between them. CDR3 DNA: TGTGCCAGCAGTTTGCGACAGACCGGGGAGCTGTTTTTT. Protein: CASSLRQTGELFF.

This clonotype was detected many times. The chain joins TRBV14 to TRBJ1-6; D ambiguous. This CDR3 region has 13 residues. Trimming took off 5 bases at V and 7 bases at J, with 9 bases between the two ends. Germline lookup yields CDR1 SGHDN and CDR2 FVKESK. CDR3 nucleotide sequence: TGTGCCAGCAGCTCGCCACGAAATTCACCCCTCCACTTT. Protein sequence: CASSSPRNSPLHF.

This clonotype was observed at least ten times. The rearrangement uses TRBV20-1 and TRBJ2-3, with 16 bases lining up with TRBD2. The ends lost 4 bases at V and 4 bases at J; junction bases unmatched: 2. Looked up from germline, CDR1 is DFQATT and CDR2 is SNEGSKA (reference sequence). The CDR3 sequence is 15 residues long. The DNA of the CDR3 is TGCAGTGCTACGGGACTAGCGGGGGGGCCAGATACGCAGTATTTT. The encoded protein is CSATGLAGGPDTQYF.

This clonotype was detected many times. CDR3 loop: CASRLTGYDTIQYF. The CDR3 coding sequence is TGTGCCAGCAGGCTGACAGGGTACGATACTATTCAGTACTTC. J is TRBJ2-4 and V is TRBV28; 7 bases match TRBD1. Germline V CDR1 and CDR2: MDHEN, SYDVKM. This CDR3 has 14 amino acids. V shed 6 bases and J 10 bases; nucleotides not matched to a gene: 12.

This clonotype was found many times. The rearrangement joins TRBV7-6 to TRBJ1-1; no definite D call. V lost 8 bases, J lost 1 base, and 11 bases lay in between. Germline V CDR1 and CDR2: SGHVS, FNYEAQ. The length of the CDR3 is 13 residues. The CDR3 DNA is TGTGCCAGCCGCCGGGGAACGAACACTGAAGCTTTCTTT. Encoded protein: CASRRGTNTEAFF.

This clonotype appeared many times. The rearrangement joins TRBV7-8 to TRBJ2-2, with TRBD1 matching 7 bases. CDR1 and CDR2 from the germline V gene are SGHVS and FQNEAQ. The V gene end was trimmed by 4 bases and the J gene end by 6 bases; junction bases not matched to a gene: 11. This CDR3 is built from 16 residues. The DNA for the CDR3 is TGTGCCAGCAGCTACAGGGGCCCAGTCTTAGCCGGGGAGCTGTTTTTT. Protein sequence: CASSYRGPVLAGELFF.

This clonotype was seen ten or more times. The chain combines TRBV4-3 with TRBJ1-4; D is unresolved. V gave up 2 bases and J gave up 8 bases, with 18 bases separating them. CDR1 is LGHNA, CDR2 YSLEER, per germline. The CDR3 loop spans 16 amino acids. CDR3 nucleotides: TGCGCCAGCAGCCAATTAAGAGGGTTCGAATCCGAAAAACTGTTTTTT. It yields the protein CASSQLRGFESEKLFF.

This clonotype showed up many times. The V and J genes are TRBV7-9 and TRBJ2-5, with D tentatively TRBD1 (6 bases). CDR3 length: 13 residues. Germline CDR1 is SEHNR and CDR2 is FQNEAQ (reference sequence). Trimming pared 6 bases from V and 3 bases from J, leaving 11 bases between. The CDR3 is CASRHNREETQYF. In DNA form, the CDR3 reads TGTGCCAGCAGGCATAACAGGGAAGAGACCCAGTACTTC.

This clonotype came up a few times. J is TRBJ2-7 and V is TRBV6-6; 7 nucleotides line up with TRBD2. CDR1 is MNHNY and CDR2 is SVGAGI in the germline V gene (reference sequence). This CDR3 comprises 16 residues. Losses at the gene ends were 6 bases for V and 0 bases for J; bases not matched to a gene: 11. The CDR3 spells CASSRRGGVISYEQYF. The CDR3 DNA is TGTGCCAGCAGCCGGCGGGGAGGGGTTATCTCCTACGAGCAGTACTTC.

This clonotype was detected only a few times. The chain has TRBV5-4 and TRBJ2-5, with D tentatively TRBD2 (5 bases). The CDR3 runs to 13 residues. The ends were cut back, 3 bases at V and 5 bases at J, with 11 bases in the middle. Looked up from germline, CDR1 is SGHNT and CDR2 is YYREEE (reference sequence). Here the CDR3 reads CASSWISGETQYF. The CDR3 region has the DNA TGTGCCAGCAGCTGGATTTCGGGGGAGACCCAGTACTTC.

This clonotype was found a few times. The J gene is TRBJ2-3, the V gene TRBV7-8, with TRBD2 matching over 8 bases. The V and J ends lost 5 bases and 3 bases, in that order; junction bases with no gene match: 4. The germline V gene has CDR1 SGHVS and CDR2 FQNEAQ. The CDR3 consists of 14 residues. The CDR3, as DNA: TGTGCCAGCAGCACCCGGGGGGGTACAGATACGCAGTATTTT. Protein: CASSTRGGTDTQYF.

The CDR3 loop reads CASSSVPRAEGETQYF. CDR3 nucleotide sequence: TGCGCCAGCAGCTCCGTCCCCAGGGCGGAGGGGGAGACCCAGTACTTC. The chain links TRBV5-1 to TRBJ2-5; the D gene is possibly TRBD2 (6 bases). Trimming cost V 3 bases and J 5 bases, with 20 bases left between them. The CDR3 is made up of 16 amino acids. Germline V gives CDR1 SGHRS, CDR2 YFSETQ.

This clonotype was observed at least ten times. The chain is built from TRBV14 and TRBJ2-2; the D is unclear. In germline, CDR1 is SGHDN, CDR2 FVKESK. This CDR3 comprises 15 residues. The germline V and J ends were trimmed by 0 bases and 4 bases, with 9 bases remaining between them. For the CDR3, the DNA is TGTGCCAGCAGCCAAGAAATACAAATCACCGGGGAGCTGTTTTTT. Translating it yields CASSQEIQITGELFF.

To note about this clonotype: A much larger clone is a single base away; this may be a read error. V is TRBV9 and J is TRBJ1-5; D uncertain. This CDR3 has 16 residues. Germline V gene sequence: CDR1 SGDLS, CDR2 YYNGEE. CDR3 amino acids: CASSAEDGPGSQSQHF. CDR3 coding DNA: TGTGCCAGCAGCGCAGAAGACGGGCCGGGGAGTCAGTCCCAGCATTTT.